The TCR beta chain described here comes from a study of a mutant IDH1 vaccine in newly diagnosed glioma. This table comes from immunoSEQ multiplex PCR, and its TCRdb copy is limited to in-frame clones, with some not included. The sample consists of 110,000 or so clones, 90% of them appearing once. The time point was: week 11, during vaccination. Alongside topical imiquimod, each dose of vaccine comprised 300 ug of mutant IDH1 20-mer peptide. As concerns this clone: Antigen: not known.

This CDR3 spans 14 amino acids. V was clipped by 4 bases and J by 4 bases; unmatched bases: 4. From germline, CDR1 is SGHDT and CDR2 YYEEEE. Sequencing was performed on PBMCs, taken from a glioma patient whose treatment included an IDH1 peptide vaccine. The TCR comes from a woman in her forties or fifties with glioma. This chain uses TRBV5-6 with TRBJ2-7; TRBD2 aligns across 11 bases. CDR3 sequence: CASSMGLAVYEQYF. In DNA form, the CDR3 reads TGTGCCAGCAGCATGGGACTAGCGGTTTACGAGCAGTACTTC.